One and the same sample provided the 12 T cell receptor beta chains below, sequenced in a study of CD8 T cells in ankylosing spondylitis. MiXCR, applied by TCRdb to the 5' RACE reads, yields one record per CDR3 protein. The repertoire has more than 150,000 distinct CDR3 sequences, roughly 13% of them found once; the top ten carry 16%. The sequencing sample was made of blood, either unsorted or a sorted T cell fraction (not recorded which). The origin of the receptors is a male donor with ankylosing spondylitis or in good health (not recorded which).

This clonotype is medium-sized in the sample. CDR3 coding DNA: TGTGCCAGCAGCTGGATGATTACCACAGATACGCAGTATTTT. It is translated as CASSWMITTDTQYF. The chain combines TRBV5-6 with TRBJ2-3, with no clear D. The V and J ends lost 3 bases and 2 bases respectively, with 10 bases between them. The germline V gene encodes CDR1 SGHDT and CDR2 YYEEEE. CDR3 length: 14 residues.

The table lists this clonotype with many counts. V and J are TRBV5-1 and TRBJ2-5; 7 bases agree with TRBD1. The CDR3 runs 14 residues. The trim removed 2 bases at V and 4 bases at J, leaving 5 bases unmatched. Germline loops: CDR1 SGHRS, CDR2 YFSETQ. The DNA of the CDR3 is TGCGCCAGCAGCTTACCAGGGGGTACAGAGACCCAGTACTTC. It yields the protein CASSLPGGTETQYF.

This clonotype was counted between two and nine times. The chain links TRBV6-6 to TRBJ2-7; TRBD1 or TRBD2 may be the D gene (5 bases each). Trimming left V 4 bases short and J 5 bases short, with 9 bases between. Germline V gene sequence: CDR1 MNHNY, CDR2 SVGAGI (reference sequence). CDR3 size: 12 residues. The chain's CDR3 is CASSSGAHEQYF. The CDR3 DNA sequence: TGTGCCAGCAGTTCCGGGGCCCACGAGCAGTACTTC.

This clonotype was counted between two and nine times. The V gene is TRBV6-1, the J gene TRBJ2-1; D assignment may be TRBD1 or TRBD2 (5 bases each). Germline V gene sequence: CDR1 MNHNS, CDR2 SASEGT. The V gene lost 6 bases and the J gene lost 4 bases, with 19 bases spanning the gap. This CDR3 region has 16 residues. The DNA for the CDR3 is TGTGCCAGCAGAAAGCACCGGGACCCGACTTACAATGAGCAGTTCTTC. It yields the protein CASRKHRDPTYNEQFF.

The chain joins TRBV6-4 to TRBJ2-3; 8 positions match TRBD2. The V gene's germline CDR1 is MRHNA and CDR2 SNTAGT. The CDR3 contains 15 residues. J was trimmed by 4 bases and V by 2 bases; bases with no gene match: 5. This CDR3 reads CASSDRAGDSDTQYF. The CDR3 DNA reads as TGTGCCAGCAGTGACCGAGCGGGGGACTCAGATACGCAGTATTTT.

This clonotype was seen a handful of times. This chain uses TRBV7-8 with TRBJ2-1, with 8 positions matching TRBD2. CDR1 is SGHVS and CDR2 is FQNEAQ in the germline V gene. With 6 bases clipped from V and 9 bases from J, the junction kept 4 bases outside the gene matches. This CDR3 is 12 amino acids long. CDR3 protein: CASRLSGGEQFF. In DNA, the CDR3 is TGTGCCAGCAGACTCAGCGGGGGTGAGCAGTTCTTC. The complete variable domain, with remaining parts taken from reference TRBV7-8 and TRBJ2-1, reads GAGVSQSPRYKVAKRGQDVALRCDPISGHVSLFWYQQALGQGPEFLTYFQNEAQLDKSGLPSDRFFAERPEGSVSTLKIQRTQQEDSAVYLCASRLSGGEQFFGPGTRLTVL.

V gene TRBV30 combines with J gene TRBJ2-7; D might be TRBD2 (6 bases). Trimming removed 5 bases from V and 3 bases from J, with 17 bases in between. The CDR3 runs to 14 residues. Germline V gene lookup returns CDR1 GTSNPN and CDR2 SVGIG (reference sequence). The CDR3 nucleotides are TGTGCCTGGGGGGGAGGTGCTAAGGGCTACGAGCAGTACTTC. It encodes CAWGGGAKGYEQYF. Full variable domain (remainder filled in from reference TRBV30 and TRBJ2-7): SQTIHQWPATLVQPVGSPLSLECTVEGTSNPNLYWYRQAAGRGLQLLFYSVGIGQISSEVPQNLSASRPQDRQFILSSKKLLLSDSGFYLCAWGGGAKGYEQYFGPGTRLTVT.

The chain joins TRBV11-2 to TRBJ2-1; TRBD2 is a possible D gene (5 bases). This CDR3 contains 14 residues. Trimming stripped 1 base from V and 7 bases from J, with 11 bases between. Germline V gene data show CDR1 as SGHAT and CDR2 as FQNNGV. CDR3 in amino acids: CASSLGTPGNEQFF. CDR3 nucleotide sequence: TGTGCCAGCAGCTTAGGGACCCCGGGGAATGAGCAGTTCTTC.

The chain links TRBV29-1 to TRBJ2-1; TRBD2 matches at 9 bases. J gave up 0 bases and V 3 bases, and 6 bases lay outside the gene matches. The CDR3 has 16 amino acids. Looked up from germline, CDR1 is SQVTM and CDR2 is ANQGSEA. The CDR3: CSVDSPSGASYNEQFF. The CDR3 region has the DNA TGCAGCGTTGATTCCCCTAGCGGGGCCTCCTACAATGAGCAGTTCTTC.

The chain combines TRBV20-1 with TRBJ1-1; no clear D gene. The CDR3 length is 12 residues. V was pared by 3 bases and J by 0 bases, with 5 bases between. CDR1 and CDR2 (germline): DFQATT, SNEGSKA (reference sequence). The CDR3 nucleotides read TGCAGTGCTAGTGGGCTGAACACTGAAGCTTTCTTT. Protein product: CSASGLNTEAFF.

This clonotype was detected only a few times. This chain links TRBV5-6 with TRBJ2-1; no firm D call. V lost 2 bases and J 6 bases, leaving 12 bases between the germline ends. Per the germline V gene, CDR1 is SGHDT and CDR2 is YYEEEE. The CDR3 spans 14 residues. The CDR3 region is CASSLVENPNEQFF. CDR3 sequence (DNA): TGTGCCAGCAGCTTAGTTGAGAACCCCAATGAGCAGTTCTTC.

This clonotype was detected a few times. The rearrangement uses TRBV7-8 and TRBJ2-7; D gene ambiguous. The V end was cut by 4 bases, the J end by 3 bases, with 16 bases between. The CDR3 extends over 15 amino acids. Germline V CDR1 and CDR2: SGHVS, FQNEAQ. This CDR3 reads CASSSRPGRNYEQYF. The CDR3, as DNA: TGTGCCAGCAGCTCACGCCCGGGCCGTAACTACGAGCAGTACTTC.